Presented here are 21 T cell receptor beta chains from one specimen sequenced in a study of T cells in Graves' hyperthyroidism and ophthalmopathy. Amplified TCR beta CDR3 regions came from RNA transcripts. HTBI primers drove first-round RT-PCR of the TCR CDR3. In TCRdb, the multiplex PCR reads were re-called with MiXCR into one record per CDR3 protein. The sample lists more than 300,000 distinct CDR3 sequences, around 13% seen once, with around 25% in the top ten. Input material: blood. Receptors originate from a woman in her twenties or thirties with Graves' hyperthyroidism.

This clonotype was counted at least ten times. The CDR3 DNA reads as TGTGCCAGCACCCAGGGTTTAGGGACTAGCGGGAGGGTATCCTACAATGAGCAGTTCTTC. The encoded protein is CASTQGLGTSGRVSYNEQFF. The J gene is TRBJ2-1, the V gene TRBV28; 16 bases line up with TRBD2. V lost 7 bases and J lost 1; bases outside the gene matches: 13. This CDR3 region has 20 residues. Looked up from germline, CDR1 is MDHEN and CDR2 is SYDVKM. Complete variable domain (other parts from reference TRBV28 and TRBJ2-1): DVKVTQSSRYLVKRTGEKVFLECVQDMDHENMFWYRQDPGLGLRLIYFSYDVKMKEKGDIPEGYSVSREKKERFSLILESASTNQTSMYLCASTQGLGTSGRVSYNEQFFGPGTRLTVL.

CDR3 sequence: CSARDPGGSGIPDTQYF. In nucleotides, the CDR3 is TGCAGTGCTAGAGATCCGGGGGGTAGCGGGATACCAGATACGCAGTATTTT. This chain connects TRBV20-1 to TRBJ2-3; 8 bases line up with TRBD2. The germline gives CDR1 DFQATT, CDR2 SNEGSKA (reference sequence). V lost 0 bases to trimming and J lost 4 bases; unmatched junction nucleotides: 12. The length of the CDR3 is 17 residues.

This clonotype occurred a few times. The rearrangement joins TRBV7-2 to TRBJ2-1; perhaps D is TRBD1 or TRBD2 (6 bases each). The CDR3 sequence is 13 residues long. The ends were cut back, 6 bases at V and 7 bases at J, with 13 bases in the middle. The germline gives CDR1 SGHTA, CDR2 FQGNSA. CDR3 DNA sequence: TGTGCCAGCAGGGAAGGGGGGAGGAATGAGCAGTTCTTC. This encodes CASREGGRNEQFF.

This sequence joins TRBV15 and TRBJ1-3, with unresolved D. CDR1 is LNHNV and CDR2 is YYDKDF in the germline V gene (reference sequence). V was pared by 1 base and J by 0 bases, with 7 bases between. CDR3 length equals 15 residues. This CDR3 is CATSRGGLSGNTIYF. In nucleotides, the CDR3 is TGTGCCACCAGCAGAGGAGGGCTCTCTGGAAACACCATATATTTT.

The table lists this clonotype with many counts. This chain uses TRBV29-1 with TRBJ1-1; TRBD1 aligns across 8 bases. J lost 0 bases, V lost 8 bases, and 8 bases had no gene match. CDR3 size: 14 residues. Germline V lookup: CDR1 SQVTM, CDR2 ANQGSEA. The CDR3 spells CSTSLDRVNTEAFF. The CDR3 bases are TGCAGCACGAGTTTGGACAGGGTGAACACTGAAGCTTTCTTT.

This clonotype was seen only a few times. V gene TRBV29-1 combines with J gene TRBJ2-1; D gene unclear. The germline V gene has CDR1 SQVTM and CDR2 ANQGSEA. This CDR3 has 11 amino acids. V lost 2 bases, J lost 9 bases, and 8 bases lay in between. CDR3 amino acids: CSVEKTAEQFF. As DNA, the CDR3 is TGCAGCGTTGAAAAGACGGCTGAGCAGTTCTTC.

This clonotype has only a few counts. This chain joins TRBV5-6 and TRBJ2-3; 16 bases are shared with TRBD2. The CDR3 extends over 16 amino acids. Germline lookup yields CDR1 SGHDT and CDR2 YYEEEE. Unmatched junction bases numbered 4, after V lost 3 bases and J lost 6 bases. The CDR3 sequence: CASSWGLAGGGDTQYF. CDR3 DNA: TGTGCCAGCAGCTGGGGACTAGCGGGAGGGGGCGATACGCAGTATTTT.

This clonotype came up many times. The V and J genes are TRBV6-1 and TRBJ1-5, with D maybe TRBD1 (5 bases). This CDR3 comprises 13 residues. Trimming left V 5 bases short and J 4 bases short, with 9 bases between. Germline CDR1 is MNHNS and CDR2 is SASEGT. The CDR3: CASSSGANQPQHF. The DNA of the CDR3 is TGTGCCAGCAGTTCCGGGGCTAATCAGCCCCAGCATTTT.

This clonotype was recorded at least ten times. The rearrangement links TRBV20-1 to TRBJ2-3, with 14 bases identical to TRBD2. Trimming at V came to 2 bases and at J to 6 bases, leaving 13 bases not matched to a gene. Germline V gene data show CDR1 as DFQATT and CDR2 as SNEGSKA (reference sequence). CDR3 length equals 18 residues. CDR3: CSARSFGTSGRREDTQYF. Written as DNA, the CDR3 is TGCAGTGCTAGATCTTTTGGGACTAGCGGGAGAAGGGAGGATACGCAGTATTTT.

This clonotype showed up just a few times. This chain joins TRBV15 and TRBJ2-5, with TRBD2 identical over 11 bases. V shed 5 bases, J shed 7 bases, and the junction held 6 bases outside the gene matches. This CDR3 is built from 14 residues. The germline gives CDR1 LNHNV, CDR2 YYDKDF (reference sequence). CDR3 DNA: TGTGCCACCAGCGGACTAGCGGGTTTTGGGACCCAGTACTTC. This translates into CATSGLAGFGTQYF.

This clonotype came up a few times. The chain uses TRBV5-1 and TRBJ2-1; 11 nucleotides agree with TRBD1. V shed 4 bases and J 7 bases; nucleotides not matched to a gene: 4. This CDR3 is 14 amino acids long. From germline, CDR1 is SGHRS and CDR2 YFSETQ. The CDR3 nucleotides read TGCGCCAGCAGCACCCGGGACAGGGGGAATGAGCAGTTCTTC. It codes for CASSTRDRGNEQFF.

This clonotype was observed many times. This sequence joins TRBV2 and TRBJ2-7; D is possibly TRBD2 (6 bases). The CDR3 loop spans 16 amino acids. Germline V gives CDR1 SNHLY, CDR2 FYNNEI. The V and J ends lost 6 bases and 5 bases respectively, with 23 bases between them. CDR3 amino acids: CASSLGTAPGEDEQYF. CDR3 DNA sequence: TGTGCCAGCAGCCTTGGAACGGCCCCGGGGGAGGACGAGCAGTACTTC.

This clonotype has only a few counts. This chain joins TRBV7-6 and TRBJ2-2; a possible D gene is TRBD2 (7 bases). Deletions cut 3 bases from V and 1 base from J, with 15 bases between. Per the germline V gene, CDR1 is SGHVS and CDR2 is FNYEAQ. The CDR3 contains 17 residues. CDR3 region: CASSLRGGEQNTGELFF. CDR3 bases: TGTGCCAGCAGCTTGAGGGGGGGAGAACAGAACACCGGGGAGCTGTTTTTT.

This clonotype was found a few times. The CDR3 is CASSLLDRGNGYTF. Here the CDR3 DNA reads TGTGCCAGCAGCTTACTCGACAGGGGTAATGGCTACACCTTC. This chain joins TRBV5-6 and TRBJ1-2; TRBD1 matches 8 bases. CDR1 and CDR2 (germline): SGHDT, YYEEEE. The CDR3 is 14 residues long. The trim removed 2 bases at V and 6 bases at J, leaving 6 bases unmatched.

This clonotype was counted at least ten times. The chain couples TRBV12-3 or TRBV12-4 to TRBJ2-5; D uncertain. The CDR3 contains 14 residues. Trimming took 3 bases from V and 5 from J, leaving 13 bases between them. As DNA, the CDR3 is TGTGCCAGCAGTTTTTCCGGTCTGAGCGAGACCCAGTACTTC. As protein: CASSFSGLSETQYF.

This clonotype was seen many times. The chain employs TRBV7-9 and TRBJ2-1; TRBD1 is a possible D gene (6 bases). Trimming took off 0 bases at V and 7 bases at J, with 13 bases between the two ends. Germline-derived CDR1 and CDR2 are SEHNR and FQNEAQ (reference sequence). The CDR3 contains 15 residues. CDR3 sequence reads: CASSLALGAGNEQFF. The DNA for the CDR3 is TGTGCCAGCAGCTTAGCGCTGGGGGCCGGGAATGAGCAGTTCTTC.

This clonotype was picked up many times. The chain combines TRBV20-1 with TRBJ2-3; D is undetermined. V gave up 3 bases and J gave up 3 bases, with 13 bases separating them. Germline-derived CDR1 and CDR2 are DFQATT and SNEGSKA (reference sequence). This CDR3 is built from 14 residues. The CDR3 region is CSASRGGRTDTQYF. The CDR3 DNA reads as TGCAGTGCTAGCCGCGGTGGAAGGACAGATACGCAGTATTTT.

This sequence joins TRBV2 and TRBJ2-7; weak D call: TRBD2 (6 bases). Germline V gives CDR1 SNHLY, CDR2 FYNNEI. V gave up 6 bases and J gave up 3 bases, with 18 bases separating them. The CDR3 spans 15 residues. CDR3 DNA sequence: TGTGCCAGCAGCTTAGGCGGCGGGACCTACTACGAGCAGTACTTC. It translates to CASSLGGGTYYEQYF.

This clonotype was detected many times. The CDR3 DNA reads as TGTGCCAGCACCCGAGGCAGAACCTACGAGCAGTACTTC. This translates into CASTRGRTYEQYF. The V call is TRBV28, the J call TRBJ2-7, with D hard to call. CDR1 is MDHEN, CDR2 SYDVKM, per germline. The CDR3 loop spans 13 amino acids. V was pared by 7 bases and J by 2 bases, with 12 bases between.

This clonotype was detected only a few times. The DNA of the CDR3 is TGTGCCAGCAGCCAAGAGTGGTCTTACTATGGCTACACCTTC. It specifies CASSQEWSYYGYTF. V and J are TRBV3-1 and TRBJ1-2; D is unclear. The germline V gene has CDR1 LGHDT and CDR2 YNNKEL (reference sequence). This CDR3 has 14 residues. With 0 bases removed from V and 3 bases from J, the gap between germline ends came to 8 bases.

In the case of this clonotype: The junction and the germline gene differ at one end; a read error may be behind it. The chain is built from TRBV6-1 and TRBJ2-1; 7 bases are shared with TRBD1. The CDR3 consists of 16 residues. Germline CDR1 and CDR2: MNHNS and SASEGT. The CDR3 nucleotides are TGTGCCAGCAGTGGGAGTAGGATGGGACAGTCGAGCGTTTTAATCTTC. The encoded protein is CASSGSRMGQSSVLIF.